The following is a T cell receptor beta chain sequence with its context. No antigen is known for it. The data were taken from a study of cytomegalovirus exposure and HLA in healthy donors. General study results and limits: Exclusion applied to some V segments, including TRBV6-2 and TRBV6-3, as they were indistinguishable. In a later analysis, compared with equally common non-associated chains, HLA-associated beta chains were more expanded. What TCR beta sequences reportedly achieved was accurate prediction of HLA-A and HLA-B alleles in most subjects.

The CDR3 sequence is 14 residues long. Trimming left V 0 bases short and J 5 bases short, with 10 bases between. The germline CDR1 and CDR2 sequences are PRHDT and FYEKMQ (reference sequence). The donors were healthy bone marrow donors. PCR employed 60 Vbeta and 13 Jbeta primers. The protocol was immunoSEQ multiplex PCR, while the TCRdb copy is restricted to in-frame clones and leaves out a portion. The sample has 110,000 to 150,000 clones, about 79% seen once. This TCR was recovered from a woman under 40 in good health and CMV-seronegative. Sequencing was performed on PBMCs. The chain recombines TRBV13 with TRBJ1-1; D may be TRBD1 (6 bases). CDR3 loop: CASSLGQGRTEAFF. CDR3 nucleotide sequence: TGTGCCAGCAGCTTAGGACAGGGAAGAACTGAAGCTTTCTTT.